This record covers a single TCR beta chain. Its antigen is as yet unknown. The treatment: oral pan-JAK inhibitor, 5-10 mg twice daily. The data derive from a study of CD8+ T cells in alopecia areata. Whole-study findings and limits: Given one nonresponder, whether baseline CD8+ expansion relates to response remains uncertain. Greater clonality was observed in lesional scalp samples, especially alopecia totalis/universalis, versus normal scalp.

Isolated RNA was reverse transcribed into cDNA used as the sequencing template. TCRdb's table, derived via immunoSEQ multiplex PCR, lists solely in-frame clones and lacks some. The table lists some 80,000 clones, roughly 70% of them singletons. Per the germline V gene, CDR1 is MNHEY and CDR2 is SMNVEV (reference sequence). Trimming left V 3 bases short and J 5 bases short, with 10 bases between. The CDR3 loop spans 13 amino acids. The sample was CD8+ T cells sorted from blood, taken at week 24, from a patient treated with tofacitinib. The clonotype comes from a human donor with alopecia areata. V gene TRBV27 combines with J gene TRBJ2-5; D remains unclear. The CDR3 DNA follows: TGTGCCAGCAGTTTTCGAGCAAGCGAGACCCAGTACTTC. It codes for CASSFRASETQYF.